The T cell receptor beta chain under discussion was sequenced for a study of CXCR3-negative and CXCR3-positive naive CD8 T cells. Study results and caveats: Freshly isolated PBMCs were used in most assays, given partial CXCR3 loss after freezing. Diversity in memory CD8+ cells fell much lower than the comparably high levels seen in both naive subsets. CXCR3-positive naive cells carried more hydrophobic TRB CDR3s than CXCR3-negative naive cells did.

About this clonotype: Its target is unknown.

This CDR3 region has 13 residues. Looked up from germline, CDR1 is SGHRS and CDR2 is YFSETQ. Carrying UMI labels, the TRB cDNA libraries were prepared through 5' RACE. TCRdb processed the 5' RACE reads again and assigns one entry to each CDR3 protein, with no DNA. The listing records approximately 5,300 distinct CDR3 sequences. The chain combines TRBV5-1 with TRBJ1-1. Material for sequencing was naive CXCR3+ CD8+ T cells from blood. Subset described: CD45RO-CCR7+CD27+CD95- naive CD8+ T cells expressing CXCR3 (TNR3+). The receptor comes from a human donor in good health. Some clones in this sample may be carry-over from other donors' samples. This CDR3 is CASGLMGNTEAFF.